A selection of T cell receptor beta chains follows, all from one sample in a study of T cell responses to AZD1222 COVID-19 vaccine. Sequencing was performed with immunoSEQ multiplex PCR; in TCRdb, only in-frame clones are kept and a portion is missing. This sample has 91,000 or so clones, with more than 85% found just once. Sequenced material: peripheral blood, taken 28 days after the second AZD1222 dose. These receptors all come from an adult who received the AZD1222 COVID-19 vaccine. CDR3s include the opening cysteine and the closing phenylalanine or tryptophan. D genes are given only for firm matches. Not all rows give a size; the values are once, few, many and, for expanded clones, a class.

>TRBV5-8|NA|TRBJ2-3|NA
CASSRLESTDTQYF
TGTGCCAGCAGCCGACTAGAGAGCACAGATACGCAGTATTTT
>TRBV19|TRBD1|TRBJ2-1|NA
CASRGPLPGQGGLSSYNEQFF
TGTGCCAGTAGGGGGCCCCTCCCGGGACAGGGAGGGCTCAGCTCCTACAATGAGCAGTTCTTC
>TRBV7-3|TRBD1|TRBJ2-7|NA
CASSPTGAEQYF
TGTGCCAGCAGCCCCACAGGGGCCGAGCAGTACTTC
>TRBV30|NA|TRBJ2-5|NA
CAWRDAGETQYF
TGTGCCTGGAGGGATGCGGGAGAGACCCAGTACTTC
>TRBV5-5|NA|TRBJ2-5|NA
CASSLIPVVQETQYF
TGTGCCAGCAGCTTGATACCGGTGGTCCAAGAGACCCAGTACTTC
>TRBV18|NA|TRBJ1-6|NA
CASSPIQGYGSSYNSPLHF
TGTGCCAGCTCACCCATTCAGGGCTACGGAAGCTCCTATAATTCACCCCTCCACTTT
>TRBV9|NA|TRBJ1-3|NA
CASSVDEGAGNTIYF
TGTGCCAGCAGCGTAGATGAGGGGGCTGGAAACACCATATATTTT
>TRBV19|NA|TRBJ1-5|NA
CASKGVRENSNQPQHF
TGTGCCAGTAAGGGCGTCCGGGAAAATAGCAATCAGCCCCAGCATTTT
>TRBV5-1|TRBD1|TRBJ2-5|NA
CASRPGTGLYQETQYF
TGCGCCAGCAGACCCGGGACAGGGTTGTACCAAGAGACCCAGTACTTC
>TRBV14|NA|TRBJ1-2|NA
CASSRNGVPGYTF
TGTGCCAGCAGCCGGAACGGGGTGCCTGGCTACACCTTC
>TRBV5-1|TRBD1|TRBJ1-2|NA
CASSPMGQGANDGYTF
TGCGCCAGCAGCCCGATGGGACAGGGGGCGAATGATGGCTACACCTTC
>TRBV19|NA|TRBJ1-2|NA
CASSRGESRFDRKPYGYTF
TGTGCCAGTAGTAGGGGAGAATCCCGATTCGATCGGAAACCTTATGGCTACACCTTC
>TRBV18|NA|TRBJ2-7|NA
CASSPASVPYEQYF
TGTGCCAGCTCACCGGCGAGCGTCCCCTACGAGCAGTACTTC
>TRBV5-1|NA|TRBJ2-2|few
CASSLVQTRTGELFF
TGCGCCAGCAGCTTAGTTCAGACACGTACCGGGGAGCTGTTTTTT
>TRBV7-6|TRBD1|TRBJ1-3|NA
CASSLRTGSGNTIYF
TGTGCCAGCAGCTTAAGGACAGGGTCTGGAAACACCATATATTTT
>TRBV9|NA|TRBJ1-6|NA
CASSQRRDLLGSGSPLHF
TGTGCCAGCAGCCAACGCCGCGACCTTTTAGGGTCGGGTTCACCCCTCCACTTT
>TRBV29-1|TRBD1|TRBJ1-2|NA
CSVEDRNRGLGYGYTF
TGCAGCGTTGAAGACCGGAACAGGGGGCTGGGCTATGGCTACACCTTC
>TRBV12-3/TRBV12-4|NA|TRBJ1-5|NA
CASSLGANQPQHF
TGTGCCAGCAGTTTGGGGGCCAATCAGCCCCAGCATTTT
>TRBV7-3|NA|TRBJ2-5|NA
CASSLGGARQETQYF
TGTGCCAGCAGCTTAGGCGGGGCGCGGCAAGAGACCCAGTACTTC
>TRBV30|NA|TRBJ1-3|NA
CAWSVGSGNTIYF
TGTGCCTGGAGTGTGGGCTCTGGAAACACCATATATTTT
>TRBV29-1|TRBD2|TRBJ2-1|NA
CSVGKAGGPWNEQFF
TGCAGCGTGGGAAAAGCGGGGGGGCCGTGGAATGAGCAGTTCTTC
>TRBV2|NA|TRBJ1-1|NA
CAELRRREAFF
TGTGCAGAACTCCGCCGGAGAGAGGCTTTCTTT
>TRBV18|TRBD1|TRBJ1-5|NA
CASSLNRGGGTNQPQHF
TGTGCCAGCTCATTGAACAGGGGAGGTGGGACCAATCAGCCCCAGCATTTT
>TRBV25-1|NA|TRBJ1-1|NA
CASRGTRNTEAFF
TGTGCCAGCAGGGGGACACGCAACACTGAAGCTTTCTTT
>TRBV7-9|NA|TRBJ1-4|NA
CASSLGTENEKLFF
TGTGCCAGCAGCTTAGGGACGGAGAATGAAAAACTGTTTTTT
>TRBV5-1|NA|TRBJ2-7|NA
CASSLDQGSDYEQYF
TGCGCCAGCAGCTTGGATCAGGGTAGTGACTACGAGCAGTACTTC
>TRBV5-1|NA|TRBJ1-6|NA
CASSLNSAVSSYNSPLHF
TGCGCCAGCAGCTTGAATTCGGCGGTTAGCTCCTATAATTCACCCCTCCACTTT
>TRBV6-5|NA|TRBJ1-1|few
CASRGGTEAFF
TGTGCCAGCAGGGGAGGAACTGAAGCTTTCTTT
>TRBV5-1|TRBD2|TRBJ2-7|once
CASSLEGSGGREQYF
TGCGCCAGCAGCTTGGAGGGTAGCGGGGGACGCGAGCAGTACTTC
>TRBV4-1|NA|TRBJ1-3|NA
CASSQVMGGTSGNTIYF
TGCGCCAGCAGCCAAGTGATGGGAGGGACCTCTGGAAACACCATATATTTT
>TRBV28|NA|TRBJ1-2|NA
CASSFDSFYGYTF
TGTGCCAGCAGTTTTGACAGCTTCTATGGCTACACCTTC
>TRBV7-6|NA|TRBJ1-1|NA
CASSLLGVNTEAFF
TGTGCCAGCAGCTTATTGGGCGTGAACACTGAAGCTTTCTTT
>TRBV12-3/TRBV12-4|NA|TRBJ1-3|NA
CASRSFGNTIYF
TGTGCCAGCAGATCATTTGGAAACACCATATATTTT
>TRBV4-1|NA|TRBJ2-3|NA
CASSQDIPRGGSTDTQYF
TGCGCCAGCAGCCAAGATATCCCCAGGGGGGGATCCACAGATACGCAGTATTTT
>TRBV6-5|TRBD1|TRBJ1-3|once
CASTLDRSSGNTIYF
TGTGCCAGCACCTTGGACAGGTCGTCTGGAAACACCATATATTTT